The clone carrying this TCR beta chain was seen only a few times. The data were obtained in a study of T cells in Graves' hyperthyroidism and ophthalmopathy. RNA transcripts yielded amplified TCR beta CDR3 regions. First-round RT-PCR of the TCR CDR3 relied on the HTBI primer set. MiXCR was run by TCRdb on the multiplex PCR reads, yielding one entry per CDR3 protein. The sample yields roughly 350,000 distinct CDR3 sequences, about an eighth seen once. This clonotype was obtained from a woman aged 40 to 50 with Graves' ophthalmopathy. The sequencing input was blood.

DNA for the CDR3: TGTGCCAGCAGTTCCCGGATGGCAAATAGCAATCAGCCCCAGCATTTT. Translated, it gives CASSSRMANSNQPQHF. The rearrangement joins TRBV6-1 to TRBJ1-5, with D uncertain. The CDR3 length is 16 residues. V was trimmed by 5 bases and J by 0 bases, leaving 14 bases between them. CDR1 is MNHNS and CDR2 is SASEGT in the germline V gene.